This T cell receptor (beta chain) is drawn from a study of Graves' ophthalmopathy and Graves' hyperthyroidism. Clinicians diagnosed using symptoms, serum thyroxine, TRAb, thyroid ultrasound and orbital computed tomography. At least ten counts were recorded for this clonotype. One end of the junction fails to match germline, which may point to a read error. Beta-chain TCR CDR3 regions were amplified from RNA transcripts. Second-round multiplex PCR came after first-round RT-PCR with HTBI primers. TCRdb analysed the multiplex PCR reads with MiXCR anew, one entry per CDR3 protein. The sample lists over a million distinct CDR3 sequences, 35% to 40% occurring once. CDR3 size: 13 residues. Germline V lookup: CDR1 SGHRS, CDR2 YFSETQ.

The sequencing input was peripheral blood or thyroid tissue (not recorded which). The receptor was derived from an adult man with Graves' hyperthyroidism. The V call is TRBV5-1, the J call TRBJ1-4; tentatively, D is TRBD1 (5 bases). The CDR3 region has the DNA TGTGCCAGCAGCTTAGTGGGGGATGAAAAACTGTTTTTT. This encodes CASSLVGDEKLFF.